Described below is a single TCR beta chain sequence and its context. Its matching antigen is unknown. A v3.0 immunoSEQ assay was performed at survey level. Per-sample targets for sequencing were roughly 35,000-50,000 T-cell genomes. Here immunoSEQ multiplex PCR was the method, and the copy in TCRdb shows in-frame clones only, minus some. The repertoire includes tens of thousands of clones, about 93% of them detected once, and approximately 6.8% sits in the top ten. The record originates from a study of long-term antiretroviral therapy in people with HIV. Per donor, at least one pre-ART and at least two post-ART PBMC samples were obtained. The germline CDR1 and CDR2 sequences are SGHKS and YYEKEE (reference sequence). This CDR3 region has 12 residues. V dropped 4 bases and J dropped 8 bases, with 12 bases sitting between them. The study's findings and limits: Repertoires in HIV (unlike those of controls) had narrower CDR3 length ranges. The study collected blood between about 2004 and 2017, possibly under older ART regimens.

The sequence was obtained from a woman aged 40 to 49 with HIV. J is TRBJ1-1 and V is TRBV5-5, with D possibly matching TRBD1 (5 bases). The sample in question was unsorted PBMCs, obtained around 6.5 years after starting antiretroviral therapy. In DNA form, the CDR3 reads TGTGCCAGCAGCCTGGAGGGGTCCGAAGCTTTCTTT. Translation: CASSLEGSEAFF.